The clone carrying this T cell receptor beta chain was detected only once. Its specificity is unknown. A read error may produce the germline difference seen at one junction end. This specimen belongs to a study of cytomegalovirus exposure and HLA in healthy donors. A multiplex PCR was run with 60 Vbeta primers and 13 Jbeta primers. The method was immunoSEQ multiplex PCR; TCRdb's version includes in-frame clones alone and lacks a portion of them. The table has 200,000 to 250,000 clones, 70% to 90% seen once; the top ten hold roughly 0.22%. There are 14 residues in the CDR3. Germline CDR1 SGHVS, CDR2 FNYEAQ. Study-level findings and limits: Later analysis identified a missense DCLRE1C variant that was linked to TCR beta V- and J-gene trimming.

V usage is TRBV7-6 and J usage is TRBJ2-3; TRBD2 aligns across 11 bases. The sample taken for sequencing was PBMCs. This receptor was taken from a girl between 2 and 10 years old in good health and CMV-seronegative. The CDR3 spells CASSLAGGLDTQYF. The CDR3 DNA sequence: TGTGCCAGCAGTTTAGCGGGGGGGCTGGATACGCAGTATTTT.